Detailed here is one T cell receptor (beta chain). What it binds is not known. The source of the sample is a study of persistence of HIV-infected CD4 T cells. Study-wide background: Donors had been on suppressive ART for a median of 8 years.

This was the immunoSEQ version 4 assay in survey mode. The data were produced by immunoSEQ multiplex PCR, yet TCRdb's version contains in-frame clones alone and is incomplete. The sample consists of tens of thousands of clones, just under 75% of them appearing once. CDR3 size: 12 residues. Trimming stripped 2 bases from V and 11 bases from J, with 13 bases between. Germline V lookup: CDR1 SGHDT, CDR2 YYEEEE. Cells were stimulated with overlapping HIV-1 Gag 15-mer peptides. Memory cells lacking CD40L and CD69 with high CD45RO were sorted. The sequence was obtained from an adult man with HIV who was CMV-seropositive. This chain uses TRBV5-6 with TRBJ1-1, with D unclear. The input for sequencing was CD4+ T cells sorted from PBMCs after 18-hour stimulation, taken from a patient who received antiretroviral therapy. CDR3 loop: CASSFKRREAFF. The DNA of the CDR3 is TGTGCCAGCAGCTTTAAGAGGAGGGAGGCTTTCTTT.